Below, 3 T cell receptor beta chains from the same sample are listed, as sequenced in a study of Graves' ophthalmopathy and Graves' hyperthyroidism. Beta-chain TCR CDR3 regions were amplified from RNA transcripts. The first round was an RT-PCR with HTBI primers, and the second round was a multiplex PCR. From the multiplex PCR reads, TCRdb called clonotypes with MiXCR, one entry per CDR3 protein. The table includes around 670,000 distinct CDR3 sequences, around 40% detected once. Sequenced material: peripheral blood. The receptors were gathered from an adult man with Graves' ophthalmopathy.

On this clonotype: Germline is not matched at one junction end, which may reflect a read error. The chain is built from TRBV9 and TRBJ1-5; D might be TRBD1 (5 bases). The germline V gene encodes CDR1 SGDLS and CDR2 YYNGEE. The CDR3 spans 15 residues. CDR3 protein: CASSQGGGGYLPQHF. The CDR3 DNA sequence: TGCGCCAGCAGCCAGGGAGGCGGGGGGTATCTCCCCCAGCATTTT.

This chain uses TRBV12-3 or TRBV12-4 with TRBJ1-4; possibly TRBD1 for D (6 bases). V lost 7 bases to trimming and J lost 7 bases, with 16 bases between them. The CDR3 runs to 14 residues. CDR3 in amino acids: CASTPGQKAEKLFF. The CDR3 DNA follows: TGTGCCAGCACCCCGGGACAAAAAGCTGAAAAACTGTTTTTT.

This clonotype was seen a few times. The chain uses TRBV2 and TRBJ1-2; D gene uncertain. Trimming took off 6 bases at V and 5 bases at J, with 10 bases between the two ends. From germline, CDR1 is SNHLY and CDR2 FYNNEI. The CDR3 contains 12 residues. This CDR3 is CASSQGAYGYTF. The CDR3 coding sequence is TGTGCCAGCAGCCAAGGAGCTTATGGCTACACCTTC. Complete variable domain (other parts from reference TRBV2 and TRBJ1-2): EPEVTQTPSHQVTQMGQEVILRCVPISNHLYFYWYRQILGQKVEFLVSFYNNEISEKSEIFDDQFSVERPDGSNFTLKIRSTKLEDSAMYFCASSQGAYGYTFGSGTRLTVV.